The present T cell receptor beta chain was sequenced within a study of blood T cell repertoires in COVID-19. This clone has a handful of counts. This CDR3 contains 15 residues. The ends lost 2 bases at V and 4 bases at J; junction bases unmatched: 3. Germline lookup yields CDR1 LGHDT and CDR2 YNNKEL (reference sequence). The protocol was immunoSEQ multiplex PCR, while the TCRdb copy is restricted to in-frame clones and leaves out a portion. The sample has about 270,000 clones; roughly 86% are singletons. This chain connects TRBV3-1 (or the pseudogene TRBV3-2) to TRBJ2-1, with 9 bases matching TRBD2. The material sequenced was PBMCs or T cells enriched from blood (not recorded which). This sequence originates from a woman aged 55-70 years who had recovered from COVID-19. CDR3 amino acids: CASSQSSGAYNEQFF. Here the CDR3 DNA reads TGTGCCAGCAGCCAATCTAGCGGGGCTTACAATGAGCAGTTCTTC.